This T cell receptor beta chain appears in the sequencing data of a study of naive and memory T cell subsets. Broader study findings: From naive to CM, EM and EMRA, diversity decreased and Gini increased.

Four subsets defined by CD45RA and CD27 were sorted after CD3, CD4, CD8 and live/dead staining. This clonotype was seen ten or more times. Its specificity is not known. Both TRBC1 and TRBC2 were covered by a beta constant-region primer of two equimolar oligonucleotides. Nested alpha and beta constant-region primers with the SP2 primer drove four PCR rounds on ligated cDNA. TCRdb itself ran the UMI-ligation and nested PCR reads through MiXCR, one entry per CDR3 protein. This sample carries under 35,000 distinct CDR3 sequences, less than 20% of them seen once, and the ten largest clones take about 3.4%. The CDR3 spans 16 residues. J was trimmed by 1 base and V by 0 bases; bases with no gene match: 4. Germline values: CDR1 MNHNY, CDR2 SVGAGI (reference sequence).

The chain is built from TRBV6-6 and TRBJ1-1; 8 bases fit TRBD1. The TCR comes from a human donor in good health. Sequencing was performed on effector memory CD4+ T cells from blood. Described subset: effector memory, CD45RA- CD27-. For the CDR3, the DNA is TGTGCCAGCAGTTACTCGACCGGGACAGGGAACACTGAAGCTTTCTTT. Protein: CASSYSTGTGNTEAFF.